A single sample gave rise to the 10 T cell receptor beta chains below, sequenced in a study of vaccination effects on CD4 cells after COVID-19. Here immunoSEQ multiplex PCR was the method, and the copy in TCRdb shows in-frame clones only, minus some. The sample includes fewer than 20,000 clones, 60% to 85% of them seen just once. Antigen-specific CD4+ T cell clonotypes were called by their expansion after viral peptide-pool culture in ViraFEST. Culture proceeded for 10 days, and CD4+ T cells were then isolated. Vaccination of participants consisted of two doses of either the BNT162b2 or mRNA-1273 vaccine. No cognate antigen is known for these TCRs. Sequencing used CD4+ T cells from PBMCs cultured with HCoV-NL63 spike peptides, obtained after COVID-19 vaccination. All receptors come from a human donor who received a COVID-19 vaccine.

Sample share makes this clone large. CDR3 residues: CASSFKTSGGGHTQYF. In nucleotides, the CDR3 is TGTGCCAGCAGCTTTAAGACTAGCGGGGGAGGACATACGCAGTATTTT. The genes are TRBV6-6 and TRBJ2-3; 12 nucleotides match TRBD2. This CDR3 has 16 amino acids. Germline CDR1 and CDR2: MNHNY and SVGAGI (reference sequence). The trim removed 6 bases at V and 7 bases at J, leaving 11 bases unmatched.

This clone was recorded only once. One end of the junction varies from germline; a read error may be responsible. V is TRBV7-7 and J is TRBJ2-1, with D unresolved. CDR1 is SSHAT, CDR2 FNYEAQ, per germline (reference sequence). The CDR3 has 16 residues. Written as DNA, the CDR3 is TGTGCTAGCAGCCCCGGACGGATGATATTAGACAATGAGCAGTTCTTC. It is translated as CASSPGRMILDNEQFF.

CDR3 DNA: TGTGCCACCTGCTTGACGGGAGGCACTGAAGCTTTCTTT. It yields the protein CATCLTGGTEAFF. V gene TRBV19 combines with J gene TRBJ1-1, with no clear D. The germline CDR1 and CDR2 sequences are LNHDA and SQIVND (reference sequence). V was shortened by 10 bases and J by 4 bases, with 16 bases between the two germline ends. The CDR3 contains 13 residues. Based on the CDR3 plus reference TRBV19 and TRBJ1-1, the full variable domain is DGGITQSPKYLFRKEGQNVTLSCEQNLNHDAMYWYRQDPGQGLRLIYYSQIVNDFQKGDIAEGYSVSREKKESFPLTVTSAQKNPTAFYLCATCLTGGTEAFFGQGTRLTVV.

The CDR3 loop is CASSVEWSDNEQFF. The CDR3 nucleotides read TGTGCCAGCAGCGTAGAGTGGAGCGACAATGAGCAGTTCTTC. V is TRBV9 and J is TRBJ2-1; D not certain. CDR3 size: 14 residues. The V and J ends lost 0 bases and 5 bases respectively, with 9 bases between them. Per germline, CDR1 SGDLS and CDR2 YYNGEE.

The rearrangement links TRBV18 to TRBJ1-2; 9 bases agree with TRBD1. V lost 1 base, J lost 6 bases, and 9 bases stayed unmatched. This CDR3 spans 16 amino acids. CDR1 KGHSH and CDR2 LQKENI come from the germline V gene. The CDR3 region has the DNA TGTGCCAGCTCACCACTAAGCGGACAGGGGTTTGATGGCTACACCTTC. Its protein is CASSPLSGQGFDGYTF.

This chain uses TRBV29-1 with TRBJ2-1; TRBD1 aligns across 7 bases. Trimming removed 5 bases from V and 9 bases from J; junction bases left unmatched: 13. Looked up from germline, CDR1 is SQVTM and CDR2 is ANQGSEA. The CDR3 is made up of 14 amino acids. CDR3 sequence reads: CSVWGRGSSGEQFF. In nucleotides, the CDR3 is TGCAGCGTTTGGGGCAGGGGGTCCAGCGGTGAGCAGTTCTTC.

This chain connects TRBV15 to TRBJ1-2; 7 nucleotides match TRBD1. Germline CDR1 is LNHNV and CDR2 is YYDKDF (reference sequence). The trim removed 3 bases at V and 5 bases at J, leaving 3 bases unmatched. CDR3 length equals 13 residues. The CDR3 region is CATSSPGQYGYTF. CDR3 DNA sequence: TGTGCCACCAGCAGCCCGGGACAGTATGGCTACACCTTC.

The V gene is TRBV11-2, the J gene TRBJ2-2; 11 bases are shared with TRBD2. Trimming at V came to 5 bases and at J to 5 bases, leaving 4 bases not matched to a gene. This CDR3 region has 15 residues. From germline, CDR1 is SGHAT and CDR2 FQNNGV. The CDR3 protein is CASSKLAGATGELFF. In DNA form, the CDR3 reads TGTGCCAGCAGCAAACTAGCGGGAGCGACCGGGGAGCTGTTTTTT.

The rearrangement uses TRBV5-6 and TRBJ2-7, with D possibly being TRBD1 (5 bases). Germline CDR1 reads SGHDT; CDR2 reads YYEEEE. V lost 4 bases to trimming and J lost 2 bases, with 10 bases between them. The length of the CDR3 is 13 residues. CDR3 sequence: CASSQGFAYEQYF. The CDR3 DNA follows: TGTGCCAGCAGCCAGGGTTTCGCCTACGAGCAGTACTTC.

This rearrangement joins TRBV6-1 to TRBJ1-2; TRBD1 matches at 7 bases. With V trimmed by 1 base and J by 7 bases, 3 bases remained unmatched. The germline CDR1 and CDR2 sequences are MNHNS and SASEGT. The CDR3 totals 13 residues. The CDR3 loop reads CASSEEGAGGYTF. CDR3 DNA: TGTGCCAGCAGTGAAGAGGGGGCGGGTGGCTACACCTTC.